These 21 T cell receptor beta chains originate from one sample sequenced in a study of CD8 T cells in ankylosing spondylitis. TCRdb recomputed calls from the 5' RACE reads with MiXCR, one row per CDR3 protein. This table has approximately 200,000 distinct CDR3 sequences, around 13% appearing once. The sequenced sample consisted of blood, either unsorted or a sorted T cell fraction (not recorded which). All receptors come from a male donor with ankylosing spondylitis or in good health (not recorded which).

This clonotype was detected only a few times. V and J are TRBV6-2 or TRBV6-3 and TRBJ2-5; the D gene is possibly TRBD2 (6 bases). The V end lost 6 bases, the J end lost 2 bases, and 19 bases lay between the germline ends. The CDR3 length is 16 residues. The germline gives CDR1 MNHEY, CDR2 SVGEGT. CDR3 loop: CASSSLPLGLQETQYF. As DNA, the CDR3 is TGTGCCAGCAGCTCCCTCCCCCTGGGACTTCAAGAGACCCAGTACTTC.

In its sample, this clonotype was seen many times. The chain couples TRBV9 to TRBJ2-7, with 7 bases aligning to TRBD1. V was pared by 0 bases and J by 3 bases, with 0 bases of the junction left unmatched. Germline V gene sequence: CDR1 SGDLS, CDR2 YYNGEE. The CDR3 covers 13 residues. The DNA of the CDR3 is TGTGCCAGCAGCGTAGGGGACAGCTACGAGCAGTACTTC. As protein: CASSVGDSYEQYF.

This clonotype was detected only a few times. The conserved final phenylalanine or tryptophan is absent from the CDR3, which likely points to a read error. It is unclear where the CDR3 begins or ends on the DNA, so no DNA is shown, and the CDR3 is as TCRdb lists it. This rearrangement joins TRBV9 to TRBJ2-7; the listed D gene, TRBD1, was not tested against the DNA. The CDR3 is 10 amino acids in total, end residues counted. The germline CDR1 and CDR2 sequences are SGDLS and YYNGEE. CDR3 amino acids: CASSVTGRLM.

The chain combines TRBV27 with TRBJ2-3; D is uncertain. The CDR3 is made up of 16 amino acids. Trimming removed 1 base at V and 2 bases at J, with 13 bases between. Germline CDR1 and CDR2: MNHEY and SMNVEV (reference sequence). CDR3 nucleotide sequence: TGTGCCAGCAGTTTATGGGCGGCCAAGAACACAGATACGCAGTATTTT. Translating it yields CASSLWAAKNTDTQYF.

In this sample, this clonotype turned up a few times. The J gene is TRBJ2-7, the V gene TRBV28; 9 nucleotides align to TRBD1. The V and J ends lost 3 bases and 2 bases, in that order; junction bases with no gene match: 5. The CDR3 length is 15 residues. In germline, CDR1 is MDHEN, CDR2 SYDVKM. The CDR3 coding sequence is TGTGCCAGCAGTTTGACAGGGGGGGATCCCTACGAGCAGTACTTC. Its protein is CASSLTGGDPYEQYF.

The J gene is TRBJ2-1, the V gene TRBV5-1; D gene uncertain. The CDR3 covers 13 residues. V lost 4 bases and J 3 bases, leaving 8 bases between the germline ends. The germline V gene has CDR1 SGHRS and CDR2 YFSETQ. Here the CDR3 DNA reads TGCGCCAGCAGCCAAGGCAGCTACAATGAGCAGTTCTTC. Translated: CASSQGSYNEQFF. Full variable domain (rest looked up from reference TRBV5-1 and TRBJ2-1): KAGVTQTPRYLIKTRGQQVTLSCSPISGHRSVSWYQQTPGQGLQFLFEYFSETQRNKGNFPGRFSGRQFSNSRSEMNVSTLELGDSALYLCASSQGSYNEQFFGPGTRLTVL.

The V and J genes are TRBV6-1 and TRBJ1-2; no definite D call. Germline V lookup: CDR1 MNHNS, CDR2 SASEGT. The germline V and J ends were trimmed by 7 bases and 8 bases, with 8 bases remaining between them. CDR3 length: 10 amino acids. Here the CDR3 reads CASMLGGYTF. The CDR3 DNA follows: TGTGCCAGCATGCTGGGGGGCTACACCTTC.

This clonotype has only a few counts. The V and J genes are TRBV4-1 and TRBJ2-3, with 8 positions matching TRBD2. Germline V gene sequence: CDR1 MGHRA, CDR2 YSYEKL. This CDR3 has 16 residues. V lost 1 base and J lost 6; bases outside the gene matches: 9. CDR3 protein: CASSQGRSGGPDTQYF. CDR3 sequence (DNA): TGCGCCAGCAGCCAAGGTCGAAGCGGGGGACCGGATACGCAGTATTTT.

The chain carries TRBV12-3 or TRBV12-4 and TRBJ2-5; 8 bases are a match to TRBD2. This CDR3 region has 15 residues. The trim removed 3 bases at V and 7 bases at J, leaving 10 bases unmatched. The CDR3 coding sequence is TGTGCCAGCAGTTTTGGGCTAGCGGGTCCACGGACCCAGTACTTC. Protein: CASSFGLAGPRTQYF.

This clonotype occurred many times. The genes are TRBV4-2 and TRBJ2-1, with TRBD2 identical over 11 bases. Per germline, CDR1 LGHNA and CDR2 YNFKEQ. CDR3 length: 16 amino acids. Trimming at V came to 0 bases and at J to 6 bases, leaving 4 bases not matched to a gene. CDR3 nucleotides: TGTGCCAGCAGCCAAGAACTAGCGGGGGTTGTCAATGAGCAGTTCTTC. It encodes CASSQELAGVVNEQFF.

This chain uses TRBV20-1 with TRBJ2-7; D is undetermined. The V gene lost 4 bases and the J gene lost 0 bases, with 10 bases spanning the gap. The germline V gene has CDR1 DFQATT and CDR2 SNEGSKA (reference sequence). This CDR3 comprises 13 residues. CDR3 coding DNA: TGCAGTGCTACGGCACAGAGCTCCTACGAGCAGTACTTC. It specifies CSATAQSSYEQYF.

The sample holds a few counts of this clonotype. The CDR3 protein is CASITRWDRASPYEQYF. The CDR3 bases are TGTGCCAGCATCACCCGGTGGGACAGGGCTTCCCCCTACGAGCAGTACTTC. The chain employs TRBV27 and TRBJ2-7; the match to TRBD1 covers 9 bases. The trim removed 7 bases at V and 2 bases at J, leaving 15 bases unmatched. The CDR3 sequence is 17 residues long. Germline V gene data show CDR1 as MNHEY and CDR2 as SMNVEV (reference sequence).

This clonotype has a handful of counts. The chain joins TRBV7-6 to TRBJ2-1; 15 bases are shared with TRBD2. J lost 10 bases, V lost 5 bases, and 3 bases had no gene match. The germline CDR1 and CDR2 sequences are SGHVS and FNYEAQ. The CDR3 spans 14 residues. The chain's CDR3 is CASSHGTSGREQFF. The CDR3 DNA reads TGTGCCAGCAGCCACGGGACTAGCGGGAGGGAGCAGTTCTTC. The full variable domain, with the rest looked up from reference TRBV7-6 and TRBJ2-1, is GAGVSQSPRYKVTKRGQDVALRCDPISGHVSLYWYRQALGQGPEFLTYFNYEAQQDKSGLPNDRFSAERPEGSISTLTIQRTEQRDSAMYRCASSHGTSGREQFFGPGTRLTVL.

This sequence joins TRBV27 and TRBJ2-7; 7 positions match TRBD1. The CDR3 extends over 14 amino acids. Germline V gene data show CDR1 as MNHEY and CDR2 as SMNVEV (reference sequence). Unmatched junction bases numbered 6, after V lost 5 bases and J lost 2 bases. The CDR3 coding sequence is TGTGCCAGCAGTCCTCCGGGACAGCCCTACGAGCAGTACTTC. Its translation: CASSPPGQPYEQYF.

This clonotype was observed a few times. The V gene is TRBV7-9, the J gene TRBJ2-7, with D tentatively TRBD1 (5 bases). The CDR3 has 12 amino acids. V lost 4 bases, J lost 7 bases, and 11 bases lay in between. Germline loops: CDR1 SEHNR, CDR2 FQNEAQ (reference sequence). The CDR3 region has the DNA TGTGCCAGCAGCTCCGACAGTCGTGAGCAGTACTTC. Its translation is CASSSDSREQYF.

This clonotype was observed a few times. The rearrangement uses TRBV6-5 and TRBJ2-7; 7 nucleotides agree with TRBD2. The CDR3 extends over 15 amino acids. J was trimmed by 0 bases and V by 2 bases; bases with no gene match: 4. The V gene's germline CDR1 is MNHEY and CDR2 SVGAGI. The CDR3 loop reads CASSYGEGSSYEQYF. The CDR3 DNA follows: TGTGCCAGCAGTTACGGGGAGGGGTCCTCCTACGAGCAGTACTTC.

In its sample, this clonotype was seen a few times. The V gene is TRBV27, the J gene TRBJ2-1, with unresolved D. Germline-derived CDR1 and CDR2 are MNHEY and SMNVEV (reference sequence). CDR3 length: 16 amino acids. Trimming left V 5 bases short and J 2 bases short, with 16 bases between. The CDR3 DNA follows: TGTGCCAGCAGTCATGGACGGCGGAAGCCCTACAATGAGCAGTTCTTC. Its translation is CASSHGRRKPYNEQFF.

This clonotype was observed at least ten times. V usage is TRBV11-2 and J usage is TRBJ2-1; 9 nucleotides line up with TRBD2. The J segment lost 3 bases and the V segment lost 5 bases, leaving 2 bases of the junction unmatched. The CDR3 sequence is 14 residues long. CDR1 and CDR2 from the germline V gene are SGHAT and FQNNGV. DNA of the CDR3: TGTGCCAGCAGCCCTAGCGGGATCTACAATGAGCAGTTCTTC. Amino acid sequence: CASSPSGIYNEQFF. The full variable domain, its missing parts supplied by reference TRBV11-2 and TRBJ2-1, is EAGVAQSPRYKIIEKRQSVAFWCNPISGHATLYWYQQILGQGPKLLIQFQNNGVVDDSQLPKDRFSAERLKGVDSTLKIQPAKLEDSAVYLCASSPSGIYNEQFFGPGTRLTVL.

This clonotype was seen at least ten times. The junction and the germline gene differ at one end; a read error may be behind it. The chain carries TRBV12-3 or TRBV12-4 and TRBJ2-7; no definite D call. The CDR3 sequence is 13 residues long. The CDR3 sequence: CASSLVSSYEQYF. As DNA, the CDR3 is TGTGCCAGCAGCTTAGTTTCCTCCTACGAGCAGTACTTC.

This clonotype was counted only a few times. The rearrangement joins TRBV7-2 to TRBJ2-1; 11 bases fit TRBD2. The germline V gene encodes CDR1 SGHTA and CDR2 FQGNSA. V gave up 6 bases and J gave up 2 bases; unmatched junction bases: 3. The CDR3 extends over 15 amino acids. CDR3 coding DNA: TGTGCCAGCAGTTTTAGCGGGAGGGCCTACAATGAGCAGTTCTTC. Encoded protein: CASSFSGRAYNEQFF.

The chain uses TRBV9 and TRBJ1-1; no reliable D call. This CDR3 has 13 residues. Germline values: CDR1 SGDLS, CDR2 YYNGEE. The ends were cut back, 0 bases at V and 0 bases at J, with 3 bases in the middle. The CDR3 reads CASSVEVNTEAFF. The CDR3 region has the DNA TGTGCCAGCAGCGTAGAAGTGAACACTGAAGCTTTCTTT.